Shown below are 6 T cell receptor beta chains from a single sample sequenced in a study of type 1 regulatory T cells. MiXCR, applied by TCRdb to the reads, yields one record per CDR3 protein. The sample has about 18,000 distinct CDR3 sequences; roughly a tenth are singletons. Sample: CD4+ T cells, either the whole sample or a sorted fraction (not recorded which). These receptors were obtained from a human donor in good health.

In this sample, this clonotype turned up many times. The CDR3 bases are TGTGCCAGCAGTTCCGCTAGCGGGAGGGCCGGCGAGCAGTACTTC. Translating gives CASSSASGRAGEQYF. J is TRBJ2-7 and V is TRBV27; 12 bases are a match to TRBD2. The CDR3 sequence is 15 residues long. V lost 4 bases, J lost 6 bases, and 7 bases stayed unmatched. The V gene's germline CDR1 is MNHEY and CDR2 SMNVEV (reference sequence).

There are many counts of this clonotype. In DNA, the CDR3 is TGCAGTGCAAGGGACAGCGAGAGTTCCGGGGAGCTGTTTTTT. Protein: CSARDSESSGELFF. The V and J genes are TRBV20-1 and TRBJ2-2; TRBD1 matches 7 bases. CDR3 length: 14 residues. CDR1 and CDR2 from the germline V gene are DFQATT and SNEGSKA (reference sequence). Trimming took 6 bases from V and 6 from J; bases not matched to a gene: 10.

The CDR3 DNA sequence: TGCAGTGCTAGACCCGGTGTAGCGGGAGGAGAGACCCAGTACTTC. This encodes CSARPGVAGGETQYF. The V and J genes are TRBV20-1 and TRBJ2-5; 10 nucleotides match TRBD2. V lost 2 bases and J lost 4; bases outside the gene matches: 7. The germline CDR1 and CDR2 sequences are DFQATT and SNEGSKA (reference sequence). The CDR3 is 15 residues long.

This clonotype was counted ten times or more. The rearrangement joins TRBV29-1 to TRBJ2-3; D is possibly TRBD1 (5 bases). The germline V gene encodes CDR1 SQVTM and CDR2 ANQGSEA. V was trimmed by 2 bases and J by 4 bases, leaving 7 bases between them. This CDR3 region has 12 residues. The CDR3 DNA is TGCAGCGTTGAATCAGGGTCAGATACGCAGTATTTT. Translating it yields CSVESGSDTQYF.

There are many counts of this clonotype. The genes are TRBV7-9 and TRBJ2-7; D gene uncertain. Germline CDR1 reads SEHNR; CDR2 reads FQNEAQ (reference sequence). V lost 2 bases and J 5 bases, leaving 13 bases between the germline ends. The CDR3 loop spans 14 amino acids. The CDR3: CASSLLQFPNEQYF. The CDR3, as DNA: TGTGCCAGCAGCTTACTGCAGTTTCCTAACGAGCAGTACTTC.

This clonotype showed up many times. The V gene is TRBV7-2, the J gene TRBJ2-3, with 7 bases lining up with TRBD2. V lost 2 bases to trimming and J lost 7 bases; unmatched junction nucleotides: 9. Looked up from germline, CDR1 is SGHTA and CDR2 is FQGNSA. The CDR3 consists of 15 residues. DNA of the CDR3: TGTGCCAGCAGCTTACCTGCGGGAGTAAGATATACGCAGTATTTT. Translating gives CASSLPAGVRYTQYF.